One and the same sample provided the 11 T cell receptor beta chains below, sequenced in a study (dated by TCRdb to about 2015). CD4+CD25+CD127-/low cells were isolated as Tregs. Libraries were prepared through 5' RACE. Sequencing took place on an Illumina MiSeq. TCRdb reprocessed the public reads (quality trimming at Q25 with fastp, clone calling with MiXCR) and kept in-frame beta chains. Identical CDR3 proteins give one entry, which carries the most common genes and DNA. Here the sample has roughly 42,000 distinct CDR3 sequences; roughly a fifth occur a single time. The top ten constitute approximately 4.1% of the sample. Material for sequencing was Tregs sorted from blood. The receptors were sampled from a female donor with breast cancer.

As concerns this clonotype: A single base separates this from a much larger clone, so it may be a read error. CDR3 DNA sequence: TGTGCCGGCAGTGAAGCATCAGGGATCAATGGCTACACCTTC. The encoded protein is CAGSEASGINGYTF. The chain carries TRBV2 and TRBJ1-2, with D maybe TRBD1 (5 bases). Germline V CDR1 and CDR2: SNHLY, FYNNEI. The length of the CDR3 is 14 residues.

Notes on this clonotype: A read error may explain this, as a much larger clone is one base away. V gene TRBV5-1 combines with J gene TRBJ2-1; D assignment may be TRBD1 or TRBD2 (5 bases each). The CDR3 has 15 amino acids. The germline gives CDR1 SGHRS, CDR2 YFSETQ. V was shortened by 0 bases and J by 4 bases, with 11 bases between the two germline ends. The CDR3 spells CASSLDGTGYNEQFF. CDR3 sequence (DNA): TGCGCCAGCAGCTTGGATGGGACGGGATACAATGAGCAGTTCTTC.

The rearrangement joins TRBV7-8 to TRBJ2-7, with TRBD1 matching 8 bases. The CDR3 consists of 14 residues. Per germline, CDR1 SGHVS and CDR2 FQNEAQ. With 6 bases clipped from V and 6 bases from J, the junction kept 10 bases outside the gene matches. The CDR3 loop reads CASRPRAGGREQYF. CDR3 bases: TGTGCCAGCAGGCCCCGGGCAGGGGGCCGCGAGCAGTACTTC.

Many counts were recorded for this clonotype. This chain uses TRBV4-2 with TRBJ2-3, with 13 bases identical to TRBD2. This CDR3 is 19 amino acids long. The germline V gene has CDR1 LGHNA and CDR2 YNFKEQ. The V segment lost 0 bases and the J segment 3 bases; nucleotides outside the gene matches: 9. DNA of the CDR3: TGTGCCAGCAGCCAAGAAGAACTAGCGGGAGGGTGGTTTACAGATACGCAGTATTTT. Its protein is CASSQEELAGGWFTDTQYF.

This clonotype was seen many times. V gene TRBV4-3 combines with J gene TRBJ2-7; 15 nucleotides agree with TRBD2. Per the germline V gene, CDR1 is LGHNA and CDR2 is YSLEER. The CDR3 is made up of 17 amino acids. The ends lost 3 bases at V and 5 bases at J; junction bases unmatched: 8. The CDR3 region is CASSQDGLAGGPDEQYF. CDR3 DNA: TGCGCCAGCAGCCAGGACGGACTAGCGGGAGGGCCGGACGAGCAGTACTTC.

This clonotype was found many times. The V call is TRBV27, the J call TRBJ2-4; D possibly uses TRBD1 or TRBD2 (6 bases each). V was clipped by 6 bases and J by 3 bases, with 15 bases between them. The CDR3 is made up of 15 amino acids. The germline V gene encodes CDR1 MNHEY and CDR2 SMNVEV (reference sequence). This chain's CDR3 is CASRSGGVGKNIQYF. The CDR3 DNA reads TGTGCCAGCAGGTCCGGGGGCGTCGGCAAAAACATTCAGTACTTC.

This clonotype was seen more than once but under ten times. V and J are TRBV23-1 and TRBJ1-5; D is perhaps TRBD1 (6 bases). TRBV23-1 is an ORF, with its function uncertain. Trimming stripped 0 bases from V and 2 bases from J, with 14 bases between. This CDR3 spans 17 amino acids. The CDR3 bases are TGCGCCAGCAGTCAATCCAACAGGGAGATATGCAATCAGCCCCAGCATTTT. It yields the protein CASSQSNREICNQPQHF.

This clonotype has ten or more counts. The chain has TRBV4-2 and TRBJ2-1, with D possibly being TRBD2 (6 bases). The germline V gene has CDR1 LGHNA and CDR2 YNFKEQ. The CDR3 is 16 residues long. V lost 1 base to trimming and J lost 9 bases, with 19 bases between them. The CDR3: CASSQVAGQKSGEQFF. DNA for the CDR3: TGTGCCAGCAGCCAAGTGGCGGGGCAAAAGTCGGGTGAGCAGTTCTTC.

This clonotype was found a few times. An end of the junction differs from the germline gene, which may be a read error. The CDR3 coding sequence is TGTGCCAGCAGCTTAGTAGGTAGCTCAGACTTC. Translating it yields CASSLVGSSDF. The rearrangement joins TRBV11-2 to TRBJ2-7; D remains unclear. The CDR3 loop spans 11 amino acids. Germline lookup yields CDR1 SGHAT and CDR2 FQNNGV.

J is TRBJ1-1 and V is TRBV7-9; 7 nucleotides agree with TRBD1. The CDR3 sequence is 14 residues long. Germline trimming cut 5 bases from V and 6 bases from J; bases unmatched to any gene: 9. Germline V CDR1 and CDR2: SEHNR, FQNEAQ (reference sequence). The chain's CDR3 is CASSHYTGDSEAFF. The DNA for the CDR3 is TGTGCCAGCAGCCATTATACAGGGGACTCTGAAGCTTTCTTT.

The chain is built from TRBV28 and TRBJ2-2, with D unresolved. The V end was cut by 4 bases, the J end by 1 base, with 13 bases between. The V gene's germline CDR1 is MDHEN and CDR2 SYDVKM. This CDR3 is 16 amino acids long. CDR3 protein: CASSSSRAKNTGELFF. The CDR3 bases are TGTGCCAGCAGTTCCAGCAGAGCAAAGAACACCGGGGAGCTGTTTTTT.